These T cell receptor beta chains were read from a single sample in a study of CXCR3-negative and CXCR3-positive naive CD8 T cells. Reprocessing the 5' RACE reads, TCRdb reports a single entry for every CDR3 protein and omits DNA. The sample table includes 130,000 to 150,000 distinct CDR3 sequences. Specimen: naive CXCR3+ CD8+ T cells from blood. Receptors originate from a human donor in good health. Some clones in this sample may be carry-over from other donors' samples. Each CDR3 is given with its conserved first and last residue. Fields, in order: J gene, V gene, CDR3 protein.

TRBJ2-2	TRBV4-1	CASSPLDREVDGELFF
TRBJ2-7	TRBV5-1	CASSLSQSALSYEQYF
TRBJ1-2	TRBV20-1	CSARDLPVHYGYTF
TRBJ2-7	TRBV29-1	CSVLAPYEQYF
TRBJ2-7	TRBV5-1	CASSLDPGEEYEQYF
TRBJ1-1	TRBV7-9	CAFTLITSGNTEAFF
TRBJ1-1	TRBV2	CASSTEDSWESNTEPFF
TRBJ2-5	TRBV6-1	CASSELPGGFGETQYF
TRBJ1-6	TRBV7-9	CASSPDQSVNSPLHF
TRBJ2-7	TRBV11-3	CASSPWEGQGAQETQYF
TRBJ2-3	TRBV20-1	CSASLAGGGDTQYF
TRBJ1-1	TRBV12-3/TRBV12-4	CASSLGQGLHTEAFF
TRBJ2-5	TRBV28	CASSSRDRGSQETQYF
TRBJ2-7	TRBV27	CASSYTGESYEQYF
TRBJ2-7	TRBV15	CATSRAETGPYEQYF
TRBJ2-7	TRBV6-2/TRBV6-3	CASSASRGPAYEQYF
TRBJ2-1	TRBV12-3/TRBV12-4	CASNSAYNEQFF
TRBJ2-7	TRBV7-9	CASSLGRTEQYF
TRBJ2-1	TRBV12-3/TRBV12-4	CASSPSGTSGFNEQFF
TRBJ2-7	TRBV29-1	CSAGDHLEQYF
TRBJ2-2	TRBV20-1	CSARDLSGRSGELFF
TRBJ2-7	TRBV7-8	CASSQLLGLAGEQYF
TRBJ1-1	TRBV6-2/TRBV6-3	CASSYGDRVLEAFF
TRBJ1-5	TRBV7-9	CASSATGSNQPQHF
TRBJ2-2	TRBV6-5	CASSHTQPGLAPAGELFF
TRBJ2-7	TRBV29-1	CSVAGLPGLAYDEQYF
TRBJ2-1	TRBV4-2	CASSQIGGRSNEQFF
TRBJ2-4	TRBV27	CASRGELAKNIQYF
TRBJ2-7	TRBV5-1	CASSSRDRGREYEQYF
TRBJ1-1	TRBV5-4	CASRRGWDTEAFF
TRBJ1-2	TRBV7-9	CASSTPAGGILNYGYTF
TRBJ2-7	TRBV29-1	CSVELSGTGHTYEQYF
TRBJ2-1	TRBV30	CAWSSQGANEQFF
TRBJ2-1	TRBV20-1	CSANQLAGGLGEQFF
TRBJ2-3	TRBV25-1	CASSEGTGAYTDTQYF
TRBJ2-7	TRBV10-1	CASSGTSHGTSPYEQYF
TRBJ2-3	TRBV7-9	CASSSDRVDTDTQYF
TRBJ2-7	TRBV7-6	CASSKGGQHEQYF
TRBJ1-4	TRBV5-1	CASSLDVDLNEKLFF
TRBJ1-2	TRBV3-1	CASSQEKGADGYTF
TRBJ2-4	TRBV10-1	CASSDREAQNIQYF
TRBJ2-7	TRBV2	CASREAYEQYF
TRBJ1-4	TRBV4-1	CASSPRQATNEKLFF
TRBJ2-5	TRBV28	CASTLGTSGETQYF
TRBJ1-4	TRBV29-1	CSVPEAEKLFF
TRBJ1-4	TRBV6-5	CASSYDGEKLFF
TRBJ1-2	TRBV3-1	CASSQEGGQGANYGYTF
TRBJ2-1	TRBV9	CASSVSPLGDEQFF
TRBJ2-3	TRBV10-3	CAIRGTSGSTDTQYF
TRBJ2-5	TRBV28	CASSLSGSGGETQYF
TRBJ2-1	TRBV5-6	CASSFDLNNEQFF
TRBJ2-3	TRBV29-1	CSVLGPGGGTDTQYF
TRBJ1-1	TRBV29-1	CSVEVNTEAFF
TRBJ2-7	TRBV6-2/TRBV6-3	CASRNPDGRSSYEQYF